The 21 T cell receptor beta chains below were found in one sample sequenced in a study of tumor-infiltrating lymphocytes in primary liver carcinoma. A constant-region primer primed TCR beta cDNA synthesis from around 500 ng of total RNA. The TCR beta library was amplified through three nested multiplex PCR rounds in a modified ARM-PCR procedure. A C-beta reverse primer was combined with TRBV1-TRBV30 forward primers in the first two PCR rounds, and each round had approximately 10 cycles. One entry per CDR3 protein results from TCRdb running MiXCR on the multiplex PCR reads. This sample has roughly 78,000 distinct CDR3 sequences, with about two thirds found just once. Co-extraction of RNA and DNA was performed on 20-30 mg of unsorted bulk tissue. Sequenced material: liver tumor tissue from sampling region 4. Subset denoted: tumor region T4, right-lateral pole. The origin of the receptors is an older woman with primary liver carcinoma and hepatitis B virus infection.

As regards this clonotype: A junction end diverges from the germline sequence, so it may reflect a read error. The chain has TRBV11-3 and TRBJ2-1; D unresolved. The CDR3 spans 14 residues. The germline CDR1 and CDR2 sequences are SGHNT and YENEEA. The CDR3 loop reads CAISGEVTCNEQFF. The CDR3 DNA follows: TGCGCCATCTCGGGTGAGGTCACCTGCAATGAGCAGTTCTTC. Filled out from reference TRBV11-3 and TRBJ2-1, the complete variable domain reads EAGVVQSPRYKIIEKKQPVAFWCNPISGHNTLYWYLQNLGQGPELLIRYENEEAVDDSQLPKDRFSAERLKGVDSTLKIQPAELGDSAVYLCAISGEVTCNEQFFGPGTRLTVL.

Points on this clonotype: The conserved closing phenylalanine or tryptophan is absent in this CDR3, likely reflecting a read error. The chain combines TRBV5-1 with TRBJ2-1, with 9 bases lining up with TRBD2. The J segment lost 7 bases and the V segment lost 0 bases, leaving 5 bases of the junction unmatched. This CDR3 comprises 15 residues. Per the germline V gene, CDR1 is SGHRS and CDR2 is YFSETQ. The CDR3 DNA reads as TGCGCCAGCAGCTTGGTGTTAGCGGGAGAGAATGAGCAGTTCCTC. Translation: CASSLVLAGENEQFL.

Of note for this clonotype: At one end, the junction sequence differs from germline, possibly due to a read error. V gene TRBV9 combines with J gene TRBJ2-7, with D possibly matching TRBD2 (5 bases). Germline V gene data show CDR1 as SGDLS and CDR2 as YYNGEE. This CDR3 contains 14 residues. The CDR3 region is CASRVDGGGNRQYF. The CDR3 DNA sequence: TGTGCCAGCAGGGTAGACGGAGGAGGTAATAGGCAGTACTTC.

This clonotype was detected a few times. An end of the junction does not agree with germline; a read error may underlie this. This chain's CDR3 is CASSYQSGDRGGYTF. The DNA of the CDR3 is TGTGCCAGCAGTTACCAAAGCGGGGACAGGGGGGGCTACACTTTC. This chain connects TRBV6-5 to TRBJ1-2, with 11 positions matching TRBD1. CDR1 is MNHEY and CDR2 is SVGAGI in the germline V gene. CDR3 length equals 15 residues.

On this clonotype itself: At one end, the junction sequence differs from germline, possibly due to a read error. J is TRBJ2-2 and V is TRBV11-1; TRBD2 matches at 7 bases. The germline V gene encodes CDR1 SGHAT and CDR2 FQDESV (reference sequence). The CDR3 runs 16 residues. CDR3 amino acids: CASSPSGLQNTGDLFF. The CDR3 DNA is TGTGCCAGTAGCCCCTCGGGACTACAAAACACCGGGGACCTGTTTTTT.

On this clonotype itself: The CDR3 ends on some other residue instead of the conserved phenylalanine or tryptophan, so this is likely a read error. This rearrangement joins TRBV5-6 to TRBJ2-1; maybe TRBD2 (6 bases). Germline V CDR1 and CDR2: SGHDT, YYEEEE. The V end lost 4 bases, the J end lost 0 bases, and 17 bases lay between the germline ends. The CDR3 contains 17 residues. CDR3 in amino acids: CASSTTGTSSSYNEQFI. The CDR3 nucleotides read TGTGCCAGCAGCACGACCGGGACTTCGAGCTCCTACAATGAGCAGTTCATC.

Concerning this clonotype itself: A read error may account for a junction end that differs from germline. The gene calls are TRBV11-2 and TRBJ2-7; no clear D gene. Germline CDR1 reads SGHAT; CDR2 reads FQNNGV. CDR3 length equals 15 residues. The CDR3, as DNA: TGCGCCAGCAGCTTAGGCCCCGGTCGGAACTACGAGTACTACTTC. It specifies CASSLGPGRNYEYYF.

The J gene is TRBJ1-2, the V gene TRBV10-3; D is undetermined. The CDR3 has 13 residues. V was pared by 7 bases and J by 8 bases, with 17 bases between. The V gene's germline CDR1 is ENHRY and CDR2 SYGVKD. Here the CDR3 DNA reads TGTGCCATCAATGCGGAGTTCTGGGGAGGCTACACCTTC. This encodes CAINAEFWGGYTF.

The chain employs TRBV11-2 and TRBJ2-1, with TRBD2 matching over 9 bases. Germline V gene data show CDR1 as SGHAT and CDR2 as FQNNGV. V trimming: 0 bases; J trimming: 14 bases; junction bases outside the gene matches: 8. This CDR3 has 14 amino acids. CDR3 sequence reads: CASSLDLGLAGKFF. In DNA, the CDR3 is TGTGCCAGCAGCTTAGATCTGGGGCTAGCGGGAAAGTTCTTC.

Regarding this clonotype: The CDR3 carries no conserved terminal phenylalanine or tryptophan, so it likely arises from a read error. The J gene is TRBJ2-5, the V gene TRBV12-3 or TRBV12-4, with D perhaps TRBD1 (6 bases). The length of the CDR3 is 13 residues. As DNA, the CDR3 is TGTGTCAGCAGTTCAGGGGCCCAAGAGACCCAGTACCTC. Translating it yields CVSSSGAQETQYL.

This clonotype was detected a few times. This may be a read error, as it is one base from a much larger clone. The genes are TRBV10-1 and TRBJ2-5, with D tentatively TRBD1 or TRBD2 (5 bases each). The CDR3 sequence is 13 residues long. V gave up 4 bases and J gave up 5 bases, with 11 bases separating them. Germline V gene sequence: CDR1 WNHNN, CDR2 SYGVQD (reference sequence). The CDR3 reads CASSVGTLETQYF. The DNA of the CDR3 is TGCGCCAGCAGTGTGGGGACCCTGGAGACCCAGTACTTC.

With respect to this clonotype: A much larger clonotype is one base distant, so this may be a read error. This chain connects TRBV11-2 to TRBJ1-5; tentatively, D is TRBD1 (6 bases). CDR1 and CDR2 (germline): SGHAT, FQNNGV. The CDR3 spans 16 residues. The CDR3 DNA reads TGTGCCAGCAGCCTAAAAGGGGGACTGACGAATCAGTCCCAGCATTTT. Amino acids: CASSLKGGLTNQSQHF.

This clonotype was detected ten times or more. The genes are TRBV28 and TRBJ1-2; D gene uncertain. V was pared by 5 bases and J by 4 bases, with 11 bases between. Germline V gives CDR1 MDHEN, CDR2 SYDVKM. CDR3 length: 13 residues. CDR3 sequence: CASSQSDLYGYTF. Here the CDR3 DNA reads TGTGCCAGCAGTCAAAGTGACCTCTATGGCTACACCTTC.

Regarding this clonotype: One junction end disagrees with the germline gene, perhaps due to a read error. The chain is built from TRBV11-2 and TRBJ2-4; 9 bases are shared with TRBD2. Per the germline V gene, CDR1 is SGHAT and CDR2 is FQNNGV. The CDR3 consists of 19 residues. In DNA form, the CDR3 reads TGTGCCAACAGCCCTCGACTTGCGGGGGGGCCTCGGATCAAAAACATTCAGTACTTC. Its translation: CANSPRLAGGPRIKNIQYF.

About this clonotype itself: The CDR3 carries no conserved terminal phenylalanine or tryptophan, so it likely arises from a read error. This chain uses TRBV11-2 with TRBJ2-7; 8 positions agree with TRBD1. V gave up 0 bases and J gave up 6 bases; unmatched junction bases: 7. Germline V CDR1 and CDR2: SGHAT, FQNNGV. The CDR3 spans 15 residues. The CDR3 sequence: CASSLDPWTGSEQYS. CDR3 DNA: TGTGCCAGCAGCTTAGATCCCTGGACAGGGAGCGAGCAGTACTCC.

Worth noting for this clonotype: The conserved final phenylalanine or tryptophan is absent from the CDR3, which likely points to a read error. V and J are TRBV11-2 and TRBJ2-1; weak D call: TRBD2 (6 bases). V was cut by 1 base and J by 7 bases, with 20 bases left in between. Looked up from germline, CDR1 is SGHAT and CDR2 is FQNNGV. The CDR3 sequence is 17 residues long. The CDR3 DNA reads TGTGCCAGCAGCTTAGGTTTGGTAGCGGAAGGGCCGAATGAGCAGTTCTTA. It encodes CASSLGLVAEGPNEQFL.

This clonotype was counted a single time. Germline is not matched at one junction end, which may reflect a read error. The V and J genes are TRBV6-5 and TRBJ1-4, with no clear D. The CDR3 consists of 13 residues. CDR1 and CDR2 from the germline V gene are MNHEY and SVGAGI. The CDR3 DNA reads TGCGCCGGCAGCCGCGGAGAGGGCGGAAAACTGTTTTTT. The encoded protein is CAGSRGEGGKLFF.

The chain uses TRBV6-5 and TRBJ2-2; TRBD2 is a possible D gene (6 bases). V was pared by 10 bases and J by 4 bases, with 31 bases between. The CDR3 sequence is 19 residues long. Per the germline V gene, CDR1 is MNHEY and CDR2 is SVGAGI. CDR3 protein: CANRPWGSVRAGTTGELFF. The CDR3 bases are TGTGCCAACAGACCCTGGGGTAGCGTGAGGGCGGGGACCACCGGGGAGCTGTTTTTT.

In the case of this clonotype: This could be a read error, since a much larger clone is one nucleotide away. The chain links TRBV28 to TRBJ1-2, with a weak D call TRBD1 (5 bases). CDR3 size: 14 residues. Germline V lookup: CDR1 MDHEN, CDR2 SYDVKM. V was pared by 6 bases and J by 5 bases, with 16 bases between. This CDR3 reads CASRKEGFGYGYTF. The DNA of the CDR3 is TGTGCCAGCAGAAAAGAGGGGTTTGGGTATGGCTACACCTTC.

As regards this clonotype: The CDR3 carries no conserved terminal phenylalanine or tryptophan, so it likely arises from a read error. The chain carries TRBV11-3 and TRBJ2-3; D call uncertain. Germline lookup yields CDR1 SGHNT and CDR2 YENEEA. This CDR3 is 15 amino acids long. CDR3 in amino acids: CTSSLMPGGTDTQYC. Here the CDR3 DNA reads TGTACCAGCAGCTTAATGCCAGGAGGCACAGATACGCAGTATTGT.

Turning to this clonotype: One junction end does not reproduce the germline sequence, and a read error may be involved. V gene TRBV6-1 combines with J gene TRBJ1-2, with a tentative D call TRBD1 (5 bases). The CDR3 extends over 13 amino acids. Germline values: CDR1 MNHNS, CDR2 SASEGT. The CDR3 here is CAGSEQETYGYTF. CDR3 nucleotide sequence: TGTGCCGGCAGTGAACAGGAAACTTATGGCTACACCTTC.